These 5 T cell receptor beta chains came from one sample sequenced in a study of control samples from healthy donors and cancer patients. This table comes from immunoSEQ multiplex PCR, and its TCRdb copy is limited to in-frame clones, with some not included. The sample lists 100,000 or so clones; 83% were seen once. Material: blood. These receptors originate from a woman in her fifties or sixties in good health.

The chain joins TRBV25-1 to TRBJ2-5, with D perhaps matching TRBD1 (6 bases). This CDR3 contains 14 residues. V lost 4 bases and J 2 bases, leaving 11 bases between the germline ends. CDR1 is MGHDK and CDR2 is SYGVNS in the germline V gene. CDR3 nucleotides: TGTGCCAGCAGTGGACAGGTTGGGCAAGAGACCCAGTACTTC. It translates to CASSGQVGQETQYF.

This clone showed up just a few times. The chain recombines TRBV7-2 with TRBJ1-5, with 7 bases identical to TRBD1. From germline, CDR1 is SGHTA and CDR2 FQGNSA. The CDR3 consists of 14 residues. Trimming took 5 bases from V and 4 from J; bases not matched to a gene: 5. CDR3 nucleotide sequence: TGTGCCAGCAGCCGGGGACAGAGTAATCAGCCCCAGCATTTT. As protein: CASSRGQSNQPQHF.

The CDR3 spells CAWRARGTYEQYF. CDR3 bases: TGTGCCTGGAGGGCCCGGGGGACCTACGAGCAGTACTTC. The chain employs TRBV30 and TRBJ2-7, with a tentative D call TRBD2 (6 bases). V gave up 3 bases and J gave up 2 bases, with 11 bases separating them. The CDR3 extends over 13 amino acids. Germline CDR1 reads GTSNPN; CDR2 reads SVGIG (reference sequence).

The V call is TRBV4-2, the J call TRBJ2-1, with 7 bases identical to TRBD2. Germline loops: CDR1 LGHNA, CDR2 YNFKEQ. The CDR3 consists of 14 residues. The ends lost 4 bases at V and 3 bases at J; junction bases unmatched: 3. CDR3: CASSPERDYNEQFF. The CDR3 DNA sequence: TGTGCCAGCAGCCCTGAGCGGGACTACAATGAGCAGTTCTTC.

The chain is built from TRBV14 and TRBJ2-1, with D possibly being TRBD2 (6 bases). V was pared by 4 bases and J by 0 bases, with 13 bases between. The CDR3 covers 16 residues. Germline assignment: CDR1 SGHDN and CDR2 FVKESK. CDR3 residues: CASSLGTGVSYNEQFF. CDR3 DNA: TGTGCCAGCAGCCTGGGAACGGGGGTCTCCTACAATGAGCAGTTCTTC.